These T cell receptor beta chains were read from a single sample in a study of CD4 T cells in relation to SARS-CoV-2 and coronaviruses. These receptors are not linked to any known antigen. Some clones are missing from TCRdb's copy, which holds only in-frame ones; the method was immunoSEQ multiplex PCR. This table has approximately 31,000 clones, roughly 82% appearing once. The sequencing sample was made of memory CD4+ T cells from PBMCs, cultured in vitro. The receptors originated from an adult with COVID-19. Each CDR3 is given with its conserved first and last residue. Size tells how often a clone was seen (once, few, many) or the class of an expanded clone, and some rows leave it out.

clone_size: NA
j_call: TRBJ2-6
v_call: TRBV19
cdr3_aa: CASKRGPRSFSGANVLTF

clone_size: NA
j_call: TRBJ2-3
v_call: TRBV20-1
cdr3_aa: CSATRTDTQYF

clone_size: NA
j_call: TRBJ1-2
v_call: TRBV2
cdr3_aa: CASSPTGLLSYTF

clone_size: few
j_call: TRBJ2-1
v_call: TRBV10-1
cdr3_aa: CASSPRATSNEQFF

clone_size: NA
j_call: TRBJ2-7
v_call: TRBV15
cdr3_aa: CATSRANEPPYEQYF

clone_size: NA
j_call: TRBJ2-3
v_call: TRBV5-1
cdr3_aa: CASKGQLTDTQYF

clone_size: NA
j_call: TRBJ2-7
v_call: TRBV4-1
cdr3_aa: CASSQEGTGNEQYF

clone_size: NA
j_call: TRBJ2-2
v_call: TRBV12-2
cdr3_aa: CASRLETGGSGELFF

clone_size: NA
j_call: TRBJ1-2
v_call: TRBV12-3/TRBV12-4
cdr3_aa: CASTRTGPYGYTF

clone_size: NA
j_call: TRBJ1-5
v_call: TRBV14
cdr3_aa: CASSPRDVTDHQPQHF